The 22 T cell receptor beta chains in this list originate from one sample, sequenced in a study of blood T cell repertoires in COVID-19. Clones were sequenced by immunoSEQ multiplex PCR, and TCRdb holds only the in-frame ones, with some missing. In the table there are roughly 190,000 clones, over 75% of which are singletons. The specimen was peripheral blood. These TCRs come from a woman aged 40 to 55 who had recovered from COVID-19.

The V and J genes are TRBV3-1 (or the pseudogene TRBV3-2) and TRBJ1-1; TRBD1 matches 7 bases. Trimming removed 1 base from V and 1 base from J; junction bases left unmatched: 0. The CDR3 length is 14 residues. Germline lookup yields CDR1 LGHDT and CDR2 YNNKEL (reference sequence). CDR3 region: CASSQGTGNTEAFF. The CDR3 DNA sequence: TGTGCCAGCAGCCAAGGGACAGGGAACACTGAAGCTTTCTTT.

The genes are TRBV5-1 and TRBJ2-1; D is unclear. CDR1 is SGHRS and CDR2 is YFSETQ in the germline V gene. This CDR3 comprises 15 residues. V lost 3 bases and J lost 2, with 12 bases in between. CDR3 in amino acids: CASSYEVGTYNEQFF. Written as DNA, the CDR3 is TGCGCCAGCAGCTACGAGGTGGGTACCTACAATGAGCAGTTCTTC.

The rearrangement links TRBV14 to TRBJ2-1; the D is unclear. This CDR3 has 14 residues. V lost 4 bases and J lost 4, with 11 bases in between. CDR1 is SGHDN and CDR2 is FVKESK in the germline V gene. CDR3 loop: CASSRGLIYNEQFF. For the CDR3, the DNA is TGTGCCAGCAGCCGTGGCCTTATTTACAATGAGCAGTTCTTC.

The V call is TRBV2, the J call TRBJ2-1; TRBD2 might be the D (6 bases). Germline CDR1 is SNHLY and CDR2 is FYNNEI. The ends were cut back, 3 bases at V and 0 bases at J, with 15 bases in the middle. CDR3 length equals 17 residues. The CDR3: CASSDLGLASSYNEQFF. The CDR3 region has the DNA TGTGCCAGCAGTGACTTGGGGCTAGCGAGCTCCTACAATGAGCAGTTCTTC. The whole variable domain, remainder taken from reference TRBV2 and TRBJ2-1, is EPEVTQTPSHQVTQMGQEVILRCVPISNHLYFYWYRQILGQKVEFLVSFYNNEISEKSEIFDDQFSVERPDGSNFTLKIRSTKLEDSAMYFCASSDLGLASSYNEQFFGPGTRLTVL.

V usage is TRBV27 and J usage is TRBJ1-5, with TRBD1 identical over 9 bases. This CDR3 region has 14 residues. V was clipped by 6 bases and J by 6 bases; unmatched bases: 6. Looked up from germline, CDR1 is MNHEY and CDR2 is SMNVEV (reference sequence). The CDR3 loop reads CASRGDRVGQPQHF. CDR3 DNA: TGTGCCAGCAGGGGGGACAGGGTTGGTCAGCCCCAGCATTTT.

Only one count was recorded for this clone. The chain joins TRBV18 to TRBJ2-1, with 8 nucleotides matching TRBD2. This CDR3 has 16 residues. The germline V gene encodes CDR1 KGHSH and CDR2 LQKENI. The J segment lost 6 bases and the V segment lost 2 bases, leaving 9 bases of the junction unmatched. The CDR3 protein is CASSPITSGNLNEQFF. The CDR3 coding sequence is TGTGCCAGCTCACCAATCACTAGCGGTAACCTCAATGAGCAGTTCTTC.

The gene calls are TRBV19 and TRBJ1-5; 8 nucleotides agree with TRBD1. Germline values: CDR1 LNHDA, CDR2 SQIVND (reference sequence). J was trimmed by 5 bases and V by 3 bases; bases with no gene match: 0. This CDR3 is 13 amino acids long. The CDR3 reads CASSMTGDQPQHF. The CDR3 nucleotides are TGTGCCAGTAGTATGACAGGGGATCAGCCCCAGCATTTT.

This clone has a single count. J is TRBJ2-1 and V is TRBV5-1; 13 bases are shared with TRBD2. Germline CDR1 is SGHRS and CDR2 is YFSETQ. The CDR3 contains 16 residues. V lost 4 bases and J lost 6; bases outside the gene matches: 7. The CDR3 reads CASSPRTSGGPNEQFF. CDR3 bases: TGCGCCAGCAGCCCAAGGACTAGCGGGGGCCCCAATGAGCAGTTCTTC.

The chain uses TRBV5-6 and TRBJ2-1, with 10 nucleotides matching TRBD2. Trimming removed 0 bases from V and 4 bases from J; junction bases left unmatched: 7. This CDR3 is 17 amino acids long. CDR1 is SGHDT, CDR2 YYEEEE, per germline. CDR3 loop: CASSLELAGALYNEQFF. In nucleotides, the CDR3 is TGTGCCAGCAGCTTGGAGCTAGCGGGAGCCCTATACAATGAGCAGTTCTTC.

In this sample, this clone turned up once. This chain links TRBV5-4 with TRBJ1-2, with D possibly matching TRBD1 (5 bases). Germline V gene sequence: CDR1 SGHNT, CDR2 YYREEE (reference sequence). Deletions cut 3 bases from V and 6 bases from J, with 18 bases between. CDR3 length equals 15 residues. This chain's CDR3 is CASSWQREGLNGYTF. The DNA of the CDR3 is TGTGCCAGCAGCTGGCAAAGGGAGGGGTTGAATGGCTACACCTTC.

This clone showed up just a few times. This chain links TRBV6-2 or TRBV6-3 with TRBJ2-4; TRBD2 is a possible D gene (6 bases). Between the trimmed V and J ends, which lost 6 bases and 7 bases, there was a span of 16 bases. The CDR3 length is 14 residues. Germline V CDR1 and CDR2: MNHEY, SVGEGT. CDR3 bases: TGTGCCAGCAGCCTGGCCCGGGACTGGAACATTCAGTACTTC. Translating gives CASSLARDWNIQYF.

This sequence joins TRBV28 and TRBJ1-4, with TRBD1 as a possible D gene (6 bases). V was cut by 10 bases and J by 4 bases, with 22 bases left in between. CDR3 length: 16 amino acids. Germline V CDR1 and CDR2: MDHEN, SYDVKM. This CDR3 is CATHEDGGAGNEKLFF. The CDR3 bases are TGTGCCACCCACGAAGATGGGGGGGCGGGTAATGAAAAACTGTTTTTT.

V and J are TRBV27 and TRBJ2-1; 8 bases line up with TRBD1. After removal of 6 bases from V and 3 bases from J, the junction contained 13 bases not matched to a gene. In germline, CDR1 is MNHEY, CDR2 SMNVEV (reference sequence). The length of the CDR3 is 17 residues. DNA for the CDR3: TGTGCCAGCAGCCGACCAAGGACAGGGAGCGGCTACAATGAGCAGTTCTTC. Translated, it gives CASSRPRTGSGYNEQFF.

The chain employs TRBV7-2 and TRBJ1-2; the match to TRBD1 covers 9 bases. V lost 5 bases to trimming and J lost 5 bases; unmatched junction nucleotides: 6. This CDR3 spans 14 amino acids. In germline, CDR1 is SGHTA, CDR2 FQGNSA. In nucleotides, the CDR3 is TGTGCCAGCAGCCGCAGGGACAGGGATTATGGCTACACCTTC. Translating it yields CASSRRDRDYGYTF.

The chain has TRBV7-9 and TRBJ2-7; no clear D gene. Germline loops: CDR1 SEHNR, CDR2 FQNEAQ (reference sequence). This CDR3 region has 13 residues. V lost 2 bases, J lost 2 bases, and 7 bases lay in between. CDR3 in amino acids: CASSLQKTYEQYF. CDR3 sequence (DNA): TGTGCCAGCAGCTTACAGAAAACCTACGAGCAGTACTTC. Together with reference TRBV7-9 and TRBJ2-7, the CDR3 gives the full variable domain: DTGVSQNPRHKITKRGQNVTFRCDPISEHNRLYWYRQTLGQGPEFLTYFQNEAQLEKSRLLSDRFSAERPKGSFSTLEIQRTEQGDSAMYLCASSLQKTYEQYFGPGTRLTVT.

This chain connects TRBV3-1 (or the pseudogene TRBV3-2) to TRBJ2-5; possibly TRBD1 for D (5 bases). V gave up 5 bases and J gave up 5 bases, with 18 bases separating them. This CDR3 is built from 15 residues. The germline gives CDR1 LGHDT, CDR2 YNNKEL (reference sequence). The CDR3 bases are TGTGCCAGCAGCGAAGGGGTAGGGGAAGGGGAGACCCAGTACTTC. Encoded protein: CASSEGVGEGETQYF.

The CDR3 region is CASSQDTVLNQPQHF. The CDR3, as DNA: TGTGCCAGCAGCCAAGATACTGTCCTTAATCAGCCCCAGCATTTT. The chain carries TRBV3-1 (or the pseudogene TRBV3-2) and TRBJ1-5, with D uncertain. The V gene lost 0 bases and the J gene lost 4 bases, with 10 bases spanning the gap. The germline CDR1 and CDR2 sequences are LGHDT and YNNKEL (reference sequence). The CDR3 has 15 amino acids.

V gene TRBV30 combines with J gene TRBJ2-7; D is unclear. This CDR3 is built from 14 residues. Per germline, CDR1 GTSNPN and CDR2 SVGIG (reference sequence). Trimming took off 1 base at V and 0 bases at J, with 10 bases between the two ends. The CDR3 is CAWSDLADSYEQYF. CDR3 nucleotides: TGTGCCTGGAGTGACCTGGCGGACTCCTACGAGCAGTACTTC.

CDR3 DNA sequence: TGTGCCAGCAGTGACCCGACAGGGGGCTTTTATCAGCCCCAGCATTTT. Its protein is CASSDPTGGFYQPQHF. The chain is built from TRBV28 and TRBJ1-5; 10 bases are a match to TRBD1. The CDR3 is 16 amino acids. Germline V gene lookup returns CDR1 MDHEN and CDR2 SYDVKM. V gave up 5 bases and J gave up 5 bases; unmatched junction bases: 9.

The rearrangement uses TRBV3-1 (or the pseudogene TRBV3-2) and TRBJ2-3; TRBD2 agrees at 8 bases. J was trimmed by 5 bases and V by 0 bases; bases with no gene match: 10. CDR3 length: 17 amino acids. Germline-derived CDR1 and CDR2 are LGHDT and YNNKEL (reference sequence). The CDR3 DNA reads as TGTGCCAGCAGCCAAGATAAAGCGGGAGTAGGAGGAGATACGCAGTATTTT. Translated, it gives CASSQDKAGVGGDTQYF.

The chain uses TRBV29-1 and TRBJ1-2; 7 bases are shared with TRBD1. Germline loops: CDR1 SQVTM, CDR2 ANQGSEA. The CDR3 is made up of 12 amino acids. The trim removed 7 bases at V and 2 bases at J, leaving 4 bases unmatched. The CDR3 loop reads CSESTGNYGYTF. Written as DNA, the CDR3 is TGCAGCGAGTCGACAGGGAACTATGGCTACACCTTC.

The rearrangement uses TRBV30 and TRBJ1-2; D perhaps matches TRBD1 (6 bases). Trimming stripped 1 base from V and 4 bases from J, with 10 bases between. The germline V gene encodes CDR1 GTSNPN and CDR2 SVGIG (reference sequence). CDR3 length: 13 amino acids. The CDR3 region is CAWSDRDTYGYTF. CDR3 sequence (DNA): TGTGCCTGGAGTGACAGGGATACCTATGGCTACACCTTC.